One and the same sample provided the 8 T cell receptor beta chains below, sequenced in a study of blood T cell repertoires in COVID-19. The method was immunoSEQ multiplex PCR; TCRdb's version includes in-frame clones alone and lacks a portion of them. This sample has 180,000 or so clones; approximately 82% occur once, and the top ten carry 15%. Sequenced: PBMCs or T cells enriched from blood (not recorded which). The receptor source for this set is a man aged 50-60 years who had recovered from COVID-19.

The chain employs TRBV6-5 and TRBJ1-2; 7 bases agree with TRBD1. V lost 6 bases to trimming and J lost 6 bases; unmatched junction nucleotides: 7. Germline V gives CDR1 MNHEY, CDR2 SVGAGI. The CDR3 has 13 residues. The CDR3 sequence is CASRVDRTHGYTF. The CDR3 coding sequence is TGTGCCAGCAGAGTGGACAGGACCCATGGCTACACCTTC.

The CDR3 reads CASRLGGTNEKLFF. CDR3 bases: TGTGCCAGTAGGCTGGGCGGGACTAATGAAAAACTGTTTTTT. The V call is TRBV19, the J call TRBJ1-4, with D unclear. The germline V gene has CDR1 LNHDA and CDR2 SQIVND (reference sequence). V lost 6 bases, J lost 2 bases, and 10 bases lay in between. The CDR3 consists of 14 residues. Full variable domain (missing parts from reference TRBV19 and TRBJ1-4): DGGITQSPKYLFRKEGQNVTLSCEQNLNHDAMYWYRQDPGQGLRLIYYSQIVNDFQKGDIAEGYSVSREKKESFPLTVTSAQKNPTAFYLCASRLGGTNEKLFFGSGTQLSVL.

V and J are TRBV27 and TRBJ2-2; the D gene is possibly TRBD2 (6 bases). Trimming cost V 9 bases and J 5 bases, with 16 bases left between them. The germline gives CDR1 MNHEY, CDR2 SMNVEV (reference sequence). This CDR3 has 14 amino acids. The CDR3 here is CARTLLRGTGELFF. As DNA, the CDR3 is TGTGCCAGAACTCTACTTCGGGGGACCGGGGAGCTGTTTTTT.

The rearrangement joins TRBV7-6 to TRBJ2-2, with TRBD2 matching over 8 bases. After removal of 3 bases from V and 6 bases from J, the junction contained 18 bases not matched to a gene. This CDR3 region has 19 residues. Germline V gives CDR1 SGHVS, CDR2 FNYEAQ. CDR3 in DNA: TGTGCCAGCAGCTTTCCCAGGTCTGGAGCGGGGGCTAGATCCGGGGAGCTGTTTTTT. Protein: CASSFPRSGAGARSGELFF.

Regarding this clone: Other DNA sequences of this sample code for an identical CDR3. The CDR3 DNA reads as TGTGCCAGCTCACCGACAGGGTACAATGAGCAGTTCTTC. This translates into CASSPTGYNEQFF. This sequence joins TRBV18 and TRBJ2-1; the match to TRBD1 covers 7 bases. CDR3 size: 13 residues. After removal of 3 bases from V and 4 bases from J, the junction contained 0 bases not matched to a gene. The V gene's germline CDR1 is KGHSH and CDR2 LQKENI.

V is TRBV5-1 and J is TRBJ1-4; 9 positions agree with TRBD1. V lost 4 bases, J lost 5 bases, and 9 bases stayed unmatched. The CDR3 is 16 amino acids. Germline V gives CDR1 SGHRS, CDR2 YFSETQ. CDR3 protein: CASSQDLGTGNEKLFF. DNA for the CDR3: TGCGCCAGCAGCCAAGACCTCGGGACAGGGAATGAAAAACTGTTTTTT. Combining the CDR3 with reference TRBV5-1 and TRBJ1-4 gives the whole variable domain KAGVTQTPRYLIKTRGQQVTLSCSPISGHRSVSWYQQTPGQGLQFLFEYFSETQRNKGNFPGRFSGRQFSNSRSEMNVSTLELGDSALYLCASSQDLGTGNEKLFFGSGTQLSVL.

This clone turned up a few times. The V gene is TRBV20-1, the J gene TRBJ2-7; maybe TRBD1 (5 bases). This CDR3 has 12 residues. The ends were cut back, 3 bases at V and 3 bases at J, with 9 bases in the middle. Germline CDR1 reads DFQATT; CDR2 reads SNEGSKA (reference sequence). The chain's CDR3 is CSASRQLYEQYF. The CDR3 DNA reads as TGCAGTGCTAGTAGACAGCTCTACGAGCAGTACTTC.

The V call is TRBV19, the J call TRBJ2-4; maybe TRBD1 (5 bases). Trimming took 1 base from V and 5 from J, leaving 18 bases between them. The CDR3 contains 17 residues. Germline V gene data show CDR1 as LNHDA and CDR2 as SQIVND (reference sequence). CDR3 residues: CASSIGRKGWPQNIQYF. For the CDR3, the DNA is TGTGCCAGTAGTATAGGTAGGAAGGGGTGGCCCCAAAACATTCAGTACTTC.